This entry concerns a single TCR beta chain. This record belongs to a study of blood T cell repertoires in COVID-19. The CDR3 totals 15 residues. Germline values: CDR1 SNHLY, CDR2 FYNNEI. V lost 6 bases and J lost 0, with 12 bases in between. Per the original data handling: Reference gene primer amplification yielded estimated nucleated cell counts. Sequencing was performed with immunoSEQ multiplex PCR; in TCRdb, only in-frame clones are kept and a portion is missing. Clonal size and the V and J genes are those of that table, whereas D and trimming came from the DNA. Of over 100,000 clones detected, 79% appear once; the ten largest clones hold around 3.9%.

V is TRBV2 and J is TRBJ2-1; D might be TRBD1 (6 bases). The receptor was derived from a woman aged 80 or over with acute or convalescent COVID-19. The sequenced material came from peripheral blood. This chain's CDR3 is CASRLDSSSYNEQFF. The CDR3 bases are TGTGCCAGCAGACTGGACAGCAGCTCCTACAATGAGCAGTTCTTC.